This T cell receptor beta chain was found in a study of blood T cell repertoires in COVID-19. Background on the study: Samples taken during acute and convalescent COVID-19 were collected in the United States, Italy and Spain. Sample material is recorded as cDNA or gDNA derived from T cells, B-cell-depleted T cells, or PBMCs.

This clone was recorded only once. In the authors' workflow: The authors estimated nucleated cell counts from reference gene primer amplification. Generated by immunoSEQ multiplex PCR, the TCRdb table keeps only in-frame clones and is missing some. Clone size and the V and J calls come from that table; the DNA yielded D and trimming. The sample has over 60,000 clones; approximately 85% are singletons. This CDR3 comprises 15 residues. V lost 6 bases and J 1 base, leaving 14 bases between the germline ends. Germline assignment: CDR1 MNHEY and CDR2 SVGAGI. Material for sequencing was peripheral blood. The source of this sequence is a woman of 80 years or more with active or convalescent COVID-19. The J gene is TRBJ2-3, the V gene TRBV6-5; D possibly corresponds to TRBD1 (6 bases). The DNA for the CDR3 is TGTGCCAGCAGGGTACAGGGAAGGGGCACAGATACGCAGTATTTT. Amino acid sequence: CASRVQGRGTDTQYF.